The 2 T cell receptor beta chains below were found in one sample sequenced in a study of CD8+ T cells in alopecia areata. Following RNA extraction, reverse transcription yielded cDNA that acted as the sequencing template. Sequencing was performed with immunoSEQ multiplex PCR; in TCRdb, only in-frame clones are kept and a portion is missing. The sample has 200,000 to 250,000 clones; roughly two thirds are singletons. The specimen was CD4+ T cells sorted from blood, collected at week 0. These receptors originate from a human donor with alopecia areata.

The genes are TRBV30 and TRBJ1-5, with a possible D match to TRBD1 (6 bases). V was cut by 1 base and J by 6 bases, with 13 bases left in between. The CDR3 is made up of 14 amino acids. Germline loops: CDR1 GTSNPN, CDR2 SVGIG (reference sequence). CDR3 DNA: TGTGCCTGGAGTGCAGGGGATTTCGGTCAGCCCCAGCATTTT. Its protein product is CAWSAGDFGQPQHF.

The genes are TRBV5-1 and TRBJ2-2; no firm D call. Trimming left V 1 base short and J 0 bases short, with 10 bases between. The CDR3 consists of 16 residues. Germline V gives CDR1 SGHRS, CDR2 YFSETQ. The DNA for the CDR3 is TGCGCCAGCAGCTTGACGATTACATCGAACACCGGGGAGCTGTTTTTT. Residues: CASSLTITSNTGELFF.